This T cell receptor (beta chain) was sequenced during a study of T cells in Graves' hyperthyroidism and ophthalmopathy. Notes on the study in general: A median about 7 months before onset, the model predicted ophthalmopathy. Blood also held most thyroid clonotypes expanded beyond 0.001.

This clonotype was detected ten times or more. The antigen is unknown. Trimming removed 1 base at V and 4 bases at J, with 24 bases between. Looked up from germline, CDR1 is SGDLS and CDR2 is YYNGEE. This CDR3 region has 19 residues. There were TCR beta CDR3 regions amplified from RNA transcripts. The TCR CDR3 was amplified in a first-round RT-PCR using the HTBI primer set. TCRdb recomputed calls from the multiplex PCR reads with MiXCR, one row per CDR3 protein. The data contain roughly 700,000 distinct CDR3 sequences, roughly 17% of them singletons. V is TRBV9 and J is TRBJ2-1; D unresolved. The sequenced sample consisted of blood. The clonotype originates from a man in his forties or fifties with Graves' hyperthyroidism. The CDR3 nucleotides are TGTGCCAGCAGCGTACTTGATGGTATCTCCGCGATGCAATACAATGAGCAGTTCTTC. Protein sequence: CASSVLDGISAMQYNEQFF.